One sample yielded the 19 T cell receptor beta chains listed below, sequenced in a study of multiple sclerosis patients with progressive multifocal leukoencephalopathy. The table came from immunoSEQ multiplex PCR; TCRdb's copy has only in-frame clones and leaves some out. Of under 35,000 clones in the sample, roughly 89% were seen once. Documented time point: time of PML onset. The source was PBMCs, collected from a patient treated with natalizumab. The source is a woman in her thirties or forties with progressive multifocal leukoencephalopathy.

The V and J genes are TRBV5-4 and TRBJ2-7; D gene unclear. CDR1 is SGHNT, CDR2 YYREEE, per germline (reference sequence). The length of the CDR3 is 12 residues. V gave up 0 bases and J gave up 11 bases, with 12 bases separating them. CDR3 sequence (DNA): TGTGCCAGCAGCTTGGCCACGGCGGATGAGTACTTC. Its translation: CASSLATADEYF.

This chain links TRBV14 with TRBJ1-5, with 7 positions matching TRBD1. The CDR3 has 17 residues. V shed 0 bases, J shed 0 bases, and the junction held 5 bases outside the gene matches. Germline V gives CDR1 SGHDN, CDR2 FVKESK. CDR3 in amino acids: CASSQDWYRGSNQPQHF. The CDR3 DNA is TGTGCCAGCAGCCAAGATTGGTACAGGGGTAGCAATCAGCCCCAGCATTTT.

The genes are TRBV5-1 and TRBJ1-6; D is undetermined. The CDR3 is 14 amino acids. Between the trimmed V and J ends, which lost 3 bases and 5 bases, there was a span of 9 bases. Germline V lookup: CDR1 SGHRS, CDR2 YFSETQ. CDR3 residues: CASSSDGHNSPLHF. Here the CDR3 DNA reads TGCGCCAGCAGCTCCGACGGTCATAATTCACCCCTCCACTTT. The entire variable domain, with the rest obtained from reference TRBV5-1 and TRBJ1-6, is as follows: KAGVTQTPRYLIKTRGQQVTLSCSPISGHRSVSWYQQTPGQGLQFLFEYFSETQRNKGNFPGRFSGRQFSNSRSEMNVSTLELGDSALYLCASSSDGHNSPLHFGNGTRLTVT.

This clone has only one observation. The chain has TRBV4-3 and TRBJ1-2; maybe TRBD1 (5 bases). CDR1 LGHNA and CDR2 YSLEER come from the germline V gene. The CDR3 runs to 12 residues. Trimming took 3 bases from V and 7 from J, leaving 9 bases between them. CDR3 in amino acids: CASSQRGSGYTF. The CDR3 DNA is TGCGCCAGCAGCCAGAGGGGCTCTGGCTACACCTTC.

The chain joins TRBV19 to TRBJ1-2, with 8 bases lining up with TRBD1. The CDR3 has 13 amino acids. The V and J ends lost 5 bases and 7 bases, in that order; junction bases with no gene match: 6. Germline assignment: CDR1 LNHDA and CDR2 SQIVND (reference sequence). The CDR3 loop is CASSPGQGGGYTF. The CDR3 DNA reads TGTGCCAGTAGTCCTGGACAGGGAGGTGGCTACACCTTC.

The chain combines TRBV5-5 with TRBJ1-1; a possible D gene is TRBD1 (6 bases). CDR1 is SGHKS and CDR2 is YYEKEE in the germline V gene (reference sequence). This CDR3 region has 12 residues. V lost 3 bases and J 7 bases, leaving 10 bases between the germline ends. The CDR3 DNA reads TGTGCCAGCAGCTGGACAGAGCTTGAAGCTTTCTTT. Encoded protein: CASSWTELEAFF. The variable domain in full, with the rest retrieved from reference TRBV5-5 and TRBJ1-1, is DAGVTQSPTHLIKTRGQQVTLRCSPISGHKSVSWYQQVLGQGPQFIFQYYEKEERGRGNFPDRFSARQFPNYSSELNVNALLLGDSALYLCASSWTELEAFFGQGTRLTVV.

The chain recombines TRBV18 with TRBJ1-2; D is unclear. CDR3 length: 14 residues. Per germline, CDR1 KGHSH and CDR2 LQKENI. Trimming stripped 0 bases from V and 8 bases from J, with 13 bases between. In DNA, the CDR3 is TGTGCCAGCTCACCACCGGCCAGGTTAGGCGGCTACACCTTC. Translated: CASSPPARLGGYTF.

The CDR3 is CASSQGTGGEQFF. The CDR3 region has the DNA TGTGCCAGCAGCCAAGGGACAGGGGGTGAGCAGTTCTTC. The rearrangement links TRBV14 to TRBJ2-1, with 10 bases fitting TRBD1. The CDR3 is 13 amino acids. The junction had 0 bases not matched to a gene; V was cut back by 1 base and J by 9 bases. Germline lookup yields CDR1 SGHDN and CDR2 FVKESK.

The chain has TRBV6-1 and TRBJ1-1; 7 positions agree with TRBD1. V was pared by 6 bases and J by 0 bases, with 7 bases of the junction left unmatched. Germline V CDR1 and CDR2: MNHNS, SASEGT. The CDR3 consists of 15 residues. The CDR3 loop reads CASSRTGGLNTEAFF. In nucleotides, the CDR3 is TGTGCCAGCAGCCGGACAGGAGGTTTGAACACTGAAGCTTTCTTT.

CDR3 sequence reads: CASSQDLSGGPSNNEQFF. CDR3 DNA sequence: TGCGCCAGCAGCCAAGATTTATCGGGGGGCCCATCTAACAATGAGCAGTTCTTC. V and J are TRBV4-1 and TRBJ2-1; tentative D call: TRBD2 (7 bases). The CDR3 runs to 18 residues. In germline, CDR1 is MGHRA, CDR2 YSYEKL. V lost 0 bases to trimming and J lost 5 bases, with 20 bases between them.

The gene calls are TRBV29-1 and TRBJ2-7, with 7 bases aligning to TRBD1. CDR1 and CDR2 (germline): SQVTM, ANQGSEA. V trimming: 4 bases; J trimming: 6 bases; junction bases outside the gene matches: 6. This CDR3 has 12 amino acids. The CDR3 DNA reads TGCAGCGTTGGTCGACAGGGCACCGAGCAGTACTTC. This codes for CSVGRQGTEQYF.

This chain links TRBV5-4 with TRBJ1-1, with 7 positions matching TRBD1. The CDR3 is 14 residues long. J gave up 5 bases and V 4 bases, and 8 bases lay outside the gene matches. Germline V gene data show CDR1 as SGHNT and CDR2 as YYREEE (reference sequence). Here the CDR3 DNA reads TGTGCCAGCAGCGTTATCGACAGGGCTACTGAAGCTTTCTTT. Protein product: CASSVIDRATEAFF.

The chain has TRBV28 and TRBJ1-2; 9 bases agree with TRBD1. Trimming took 5 bases from V and 8 from J; bases not matched to a gene: 9. Germline V gene sequence: CDR1 MDHEN, CDR2 SYDVKM. The CDR3 contains 14 residues. As DNA, the CDR3 is TGTGCCAGCAGTCCCCCGACAGGGGGGAACGGCTACACCTTC. Protein: CASSPPTGGNGYTF.

This clone showed up just once. V and J are TRBV7-9 and TRBJ1-1, with TRBD1 as a possible D gene (5 bases). CDR3 length equals 11 residues. CDR1 and CDR2 from the germline V gene are SEHNR and FQNEAQ (reference sequence). Deletions cut 3 bases from V and 11 bases from J, with 10 bases between. The CDR3 here is CASSFGGKAFF. The DNA for the CDR3 is TGTGCCAGCAGCTTTGGGGGGAAGGCTTTCTTT.

CDR3 DNA sequence: TGTGCCAGCCGAAATCGACAGCAGAACAATGAGCAGTTCTTC. It is translated as CASRNRQQNNEQFF. The rearrangement links TRBV2 to TRBJ2-1; weak D call: TRBD1 (5 bases). This CDR3 has 14 amino acids. V was shortened by 8 bases and J by 5 bases, with 16 bases between the two germline ends. Germline values: CDR1 SNHLY, CDR2 FYNNEI.

The rearrangement uses TRBV7-9 and TRBJ2-3; D is ambiguous. The length of the CDR3 is 14 residues. V was clipped by 4 bases and J by 4 bases, with 12 bases between them. CDR1 and CDR2 from the germline V gene are SEHNR and FQNEAQ (reference sequence). For the CDR3, the DNA is TGTGCCAGCAGCTCCCCCCCTTTTTCAGATACGCAGTATTTT. As protein: CASSSPPFSDTQYF.

A single count supports this clone. The chain links TRBV7-8 to TRBJ1-1; D possibly corresponds to TRBD1 (5 bases). The CDR3 length is 14 residues. V lost 6 bases and J 5 bases, leaving 16 bases between the germline ends. Germline-derived CDR1 and CDR2 are SGHVS and FQNEAQ. The CDR3 spells CASRTGLRKTEAFF. The DNA of the CDR3 is TGTGCCAGCAGAACGGGACTGAGAAAAACTGAAGCTTTCTTT.

Turning to this clone: One end of the junction does not line up with germline, which may come from a read error. This chain connects TRBV5-1 to TRBJ2-2, with a weak D call TRBD1 (7 bases). The CDR3 spans 14 residues. The germline CDR1 and CDR2 sequences are SGHRS and YFSETQ. The DNA of the CDR3 is TGCGCCCGCAGCTTGGGGGGACAGACCGGGGAGCTGTTTTTT. This encodes CARSLGGQTGELFF.

This clone was seen only a few times. The chain couples TRBV6-1 to TRBJ1-4; D possibly corresponds to TRBD1 (6 bases). V was shortened by 6 bases and J by 7 bases, with 15 bases between the two germline ends. This CDR3 is built from 14 residues. Germline V gives CDR1 MNHNS, CDR2 SASEGT. Here the CDR3 DNA reads TGTGCCAGCAGCAAACCAGGACAGCCTGAAAAACTGTTTTTT. Residues: CASSKPGQPEKLFF.